Listed here are 28 T cell receptor beta chains from one sample, sequenced in a study of human T cells and chemical hapten exposure. Each CDR3 protein gets one entry after TCRdb re-called the RACE reads with MiXCR. The sample has some 300,000 distinct CDR3 sequences; around 5.5% are singletons. Time point noted: pre-sensitization, week 0. Treatment denoted: therapeutic diphenylcyclopropenone sensitization with weekly scalp DPC. Material: whole blood, obtained in connection with sensitization to the hapten diphenylcyclopropenone (DPC). The source is a woman aged 18-30 years with alopecia areata. Some clones in this sample may be carry-over from other donors' samples.

This clonotype occurred many times. This sequence joins TRBV24-1 and TRBJ1-5; the D is unclear. The CDR3 spans 13 residues. Trimming took 3 bases from V and 6 from J, leaving 8 bases between them. The germline V gene has CDR1 KGHDR and CDR2 SFDVKD. The CDR3 loop reads CATSDAQGQPQHF. DNA of the CDR3: TGTGCCACCAGTGATGCCCAAGGTCAGCCCCAGCATTTT.

This clonotype was picked up a small number of times. The chain employs TRBV12-3 or TRBV12-4 and TRBJ1-1; D gene unclear. The V end lost 2 bases, the J end lost 12 bases, and 13 bases lay between the germline ends. The CDR3 length is 12 residues. The CDR3 loop is CASSLPPGRTFF. The CDR3 nucleotides are TGTGCCAGCAGTTTACCTCCGGGGAGGACTTTCTTT.

Ten or more counts support this clonotype. The chain has TRBV28 and TRBJ2-1; 8 nucleotides align to TRBD2. CDR3 size: 17 residues. Germline trimming cut 5 bases from V and 1 base from J; bases unmatched to any gene: 10. Germline V gives CDR1 MDHEN, CDR2 SYDVKM. CDR3 bases: TGTGCCAGCAGTCCCAGCGGGGGCTTAGGTTCCTACAATGAGCAGTTCTTC. This sequence encodes CASSPSGGLGSYNEQFF. Full variable domain (missing parts from reference TRBV28 and TRBJ2-1): DVKVTQSSRYLVKRTGEKVFLECVQDMDHENMFWYRQDPGLGLRLIYFSYDVKMKEKGDIPEGYSVSREKKERFSLILESASTNQTSMYLCASSPSGGLGSYNEQFFGPGTRLTVL.

At least ten counts were recorded for this clonotype. The chain uses TRBV20-1 and TRBJ1-6, with D tentatively TRBD1 (6 bases). This CDR3 is 14 amino acids long. The germline V gene has CDR1 DFQATT and CDR2 SNEGSKA (reference sequence). The V and J ends lost 6 bases and 9 bases respectively, with 18 bases between them. The CDR3 nucleotides read TGCAGTGCCTGGGTCGACAGGTTAGGTTCACCCCTCCACTTT. Amino acids: CSAWVDRLGSPLHF.

The CDR3 coding sequence is TGTGCCAGCAGCTTGGGTCCGGAATACAATGAGCAGTTCTTC. Protein product: CASSLGPEYNEQFF. The chain is built from TRBV5-5 and TRBJ2-1, with no clear D. CDR1 SGHKS and CDR2 YYEKEE come from the germline V gene (reference sequence). The length of the CDR3 is 14 residues. The V end was cut by 0 bases, the J end by 4 bases, with 8 bases between.

The chain combines TRBV18 with TRBJ1-2; D is possibly TRBD1 (5 bases). Germline CDR1 KGHSH, CDR2 LQKENI. This CDR3 is built from 15 residues. The V end was cut by 3 bases, the J end by 4 bases, with 15 bases between. The CDR3 here is CASSPGGVRSYGYTF. The CDR3 region has the DNA TGTGCCAGCTCACCTGGAGGGGTCCGGAGCTATGGCTACACCTTC. The whole variable domain, filled in from reference TRBV18 and TRBJ1-2, reads NAGVMQNPRHLVRRRGQEARLRCSPMKGHSHVYWYRQLPEEGLKFMVYLQKENIIDESGMPKERFSAEFPKEGPSILRIQQVVRGDSAAYFCASSPGGVRSYGYTFGSGTRLTVV.

This clonotype occurred a few times. This chain joins TRBV28 and TRBJ1-4; weak D call: TRBD1 (5 bases). This CDR3 comprises 14 residues. V lost 10 bases and J 11 bases, leaving 23 bases between the germline ends. The germline CDR1 and CDR2 sequences are MDHEN and SYDVKM. The CDR3, as DNA: TGTGCCACCTCAGGGCCTGGCGGCCGGAAGAAACTGTTTTTT. It specifies CATSGPGGRKKLFF.

This clonotype was counted ten times or more. J is TRBJ1-1 and V is TRBV20-1; 8 bases align to TRBD1. V was pared by 6 bases and J by 5 bases, with 8 bases of the junction left unmatched. The CDR3 has 13 residues. The germline CDR1 and CDR2 sequences are DFQATT and SNEGSKA (reference sequence). In DNA, the CDR3 is TGCAGTGCCCGGACAGGGTGGGAGACTGAAGCTTTCTTT. This codes for CSARTGWETEAFF.

This chain links TRBV5-6 with TRBJ1-1; D not resolved. The germline V gene has CDR1 SGHDT and CDR2 YYEEEE. CDR3 length equals 13 residues. V gave up 3 bases and J gave up 1 base, with 7 bases separating them. CDR3 sequence (DNA): TGTGCCAGCAGCTGGTCCTCGAACACTGAAGCTTTCTTT. This sequence encodes CASSWSSNTEAFF.

V usage is TRBV2 and J usage is TRBJ2-1; tentatively, D is TRBD1 or TRBD2 (6 bases each). The V gene's germline CDR1 is SNHLY and CDR2 FYNNEI. V dropped 3 bases and J dropped 0 bases, with 9 bases sitting between them. This CDR3 spans 15 amino acids. For the CDR3, the DNA is TGTGCCAGCAGTGACGAGGGGGGCTCCTACAATGAGCAGTTCTTC. The encoded protein is CASSDEGGSYNEQFF. The whole variable domain, remainder taken from reference TRBV2 and TRBJ2-1, is EPEVTQTPSHQVTQMGQEVILRCVPISNHLYFYWYRQILGQKVEFLVSFYNNEISEKSEIFDDQFSVERPDGSNFTLKIRSTKLEDSAMYFCASSDEGGSYNEQFFGPGTRLTVL.

V usage is TRBV3-1 and J usage is TRBJ1-6, with D tentatively TRBD1 (6 bases). The V end lost 0 bases, the J end lost 14 bases, and 11 bases lay between the germline ends. Per the germline V gene, CDR1 is LGHDT and CDR2 is YNNKEL (reference sequence). The CDR3 is made up of 13 amino acids. The CDR3 is CASSQEGGQALHF. Written as DNA, the CDR3 is TGTGCCAGCAGCCAAGAAGGGGGGCAGGCCCTCCACTTT.

About this clonotype itself: At one of its ends the junction is not consistent with the germline gene, which may arise from a read error. The chain is built from TRBV4-2 and TRBJ2-7, with 9 positions matching TRBD1. Germline CDR1 is LGHNA and CDR2 is YNFKEQ. The CDR3 loop spans 15 amino acids. In nucleotides, the CDR3 is TGTGCCAGCAGCCAAGCGACAGGGGGTTCCTACGAGCGGTACTTC. It yields the protein CASSQATGGSYERYF.

Only one count was recorded for this clonotype. A much larger clone lies a single base off, so this may be a read error. The V gene is TRBV5-1, the J gene TRBJ2-3, with 8 bases matching TRBD1. V shed 3 bases, J shed 9 bases, and the junction held 12 bases outside the gene matches. The CDR3 is made up of 15 amino acids. Germline V gene sequence: CDR1 SGHRS, CDR2 YFSETQ. CDR3 sequence reads: CASSSQGARVETQYF. The CDR3 coding sequence is TGCGCCAGCAGCTCTCAGGGGGCGCGAGTAGAAACGCAGTATTTT.

Remarks on this clonotype: The junction does not match germline at one end; this may be a read error. This sequence joins TRBV14 and TRBJ1-4, with a tentative D call TRBD1 (6 bases). The germline gives CDR1 SGHDN, CDR2 FVKESK. The CDR3 is made up of 14 amino acids. CDR3 in amino acids: CASSPRTGSEKLYF. The CDR3 coding sequence is TGTGCCAGCAGCCCCCGTACAGGGAGTGAAAAACTGTATTTT.

This clonotype has only a few counts. The chain is built from TRBV20-1 and TRBJ2-3, with 9 bases fitting TRBD1. The length of the CDR3 is 14 residues. V gave up 5 bases and J gave up 4 bases; unmatched junction bases: 7. The V gene's germline CDR1 is DFQATT and CDR2 SNEGSKA (reference sequence). The CDR3 nucleotides read TGCAGTGCTGCAGACAGGGGGAGGCCAGATACGCAGTATTTT. This codes for CSAADRGRPDTQYF.

This clonotype occurred many times. The CDR3 here is CASSEGLVVQETQYF. DNA of the CDR3: TGTGCCAGCAGTGAGGGACTAGTCGTCCAAGAGACCCAGTACTTC. The chain carries TRBV2 and TRBJ2-5; 8 positions match TRBD2. Germline V gives CDR1 SNHLY, CDR2 FYNNEI. This CDR3 spans 15 amino acids. V lost 3 bases and J lost 1; bases outside the gene matches: 4.

This clonotype occurred many times. The chain is built from TRBV6-2 or TRBV6-3 and TRBJ1-5; weak D call: TRBD1 (5 bases). Germline V lookup: CDR1 MNHEY, CDR2 SVGEGT. V gave up 4 bases and J gave up 7 bases, with 17 bases separating them. The CDR3 is 15 amino acids. The CDR3 DNA follows: TGTGCCAGCAGTTCGGCAGGGCCGACCCGGCAGCCCCAGCATTTT. Amino acids: CASSSAGPTRQPQHF.

This clonotype has ten or more counts. The gene calls are TRBV6-5 and TRBJ1-2; no clear D. The CDR3 is 14 amino acids. Germline CDR1 and CDR2: MNHEY and SVGAGI. Trimming cost V 2 bases and J 4 bases, with 11 bases left between them. The CDR3 nucleotides read TGTGCCAGCAGTTACAATCAACAGAGCTATGGCTACACCTTC. As protein: CASSYNQQSYGYTF.

Ten or more counts support this clonotype. J is TRBJ2-3 and V is TRBV6-2 or TRBV6-3; no clear D gene. CDR1 is MNHEY, CDR2 SVGEGT, per germline. The V gene lost 5 bases and the J gene lost 2 bases, with 11 bases spanning the gap. The CDR3 spans 14 residues. The CDR3 nucleotides read TGTGCCAGCAGTCCGGCCCCAAACACAGATACGCAGTATTTT. Translation: CASSPAPNTDTQYF.

The gene calls are TRBV25-1 and TRBJ1-3, with D possibly being TRBD1 (6 bases). The CDR3 is 18 amino acids. In germline, CDR1 is MGHDK, CDR2 SYGVNS. V was trimmed by 0 bases and J by 0 bases, leaving 15 bases between them. CDR3 sequence: CASSEYSPKDSSGNTIYF. CDR3 nucleotide sequence: TGTGCCAGCAGTGAATACTCTCCCAAGGACAGCTCTGGAAACACCATATATTTT.

A note on this clonotype: With a much larger clone just one base away, this may be a read error. The rearrangement joins TRBV6-1 to TRBJ2-1; the D is unclear. V was clipped by 4 bases and J by 4 bases, with 14 bases between them. The CDR3 spans 15 residues. The germline gives CDR1 MNHNS, CDR2 SASEGT. The CDR3 DNA is TGTGCCAGCAGTGCACAGAGGCCGAAATACAATGAGCAGTTCTTC. It is translated as CASSAQRPKYNEQFF.

At least ten counts were recorded for this clonotype. The chain couples TRBV27 to TRBJ2-7; 8 nucleotides align to TRBD1. J gave up 2 bases and V 6 bases, and 3 bases lay outside the gene matches. Germline V CDR1 and CDR2: MNHEY, SMNVEV (reference sequence). The CDR3 consists of 13 residues. CDR3 in DNA: TGTGCCAGCAGCGCGACAGGGGCCTACGAGCAGTACTTC. It is translated as CASSATGAYEQYF.

This clonotype was seen a few times. The chain couples TRBV24-1 to TRBJ1-6; D gene uncertain. The germline V gene encodes CDR1 KGHDR and CDR2 SFDVKD. Trimming shortened V by 4 bases and J by 6 bases, and 6 bases separated the two germline ends. The CDR3 runs to 13 residues. CDR3 residues: CATSEGLNSPLHF. The DNA for the CDR3 is TGTGCCACCAGTGAGGGTCTTAATTCACCCCTCCACTTT.

This clonotype was seen at least ten times. This sequence joins TRBV18 and TRBJ2-3; 7 bases fit TRBD2. The CDR3 has 16 residues. In germline, CDR1 is KGHSH, CDR2 LQKENI. Trimming cost V 2 bases and J 2 bases; bases outside gene matches: 7. The CDR3 spells CASSPGSAGFTDTQYF. The CDR3 DNA reads TGTGCCAGCTCACCAGGGTCAGCGGGGTTCACAGATACGCAGTATTTT.

This sequence joins TRBV6-5 and TRBJ1-1; 7 nucleotides agree with TRBD1. Losses at the gene ends were 4 bases for V and 11 bases for J; bases not matched to a gene: 10. The CDR3 extends over 13 amino acids. Germline CDR1 and CDR2: MNHEY and SVGAGI. This chain's CDR3 is CASSSTGAPGAFF. The DNA for the CDR3 is TGTGCCAGCAGTTCAACAGGGGCACCTGGCGCTTTCTTT.

This clonotype was observed many times. The rearrangement links TRBV29-1 to TRBJ1-1, with a weak D call TRBD1 (5 bases). Germline CDR1 and CDR2: SQVTM and ANQGSEA. Deletions cut 4 bases from V and 4 bases from J, with 16 bases between. The CDR3 loop spans 14 amino acids. The CDR3 coding sequence is TGCAGCGTTGGTCTTCAGGGATCCGGCACTGAAGCTTTCTTT. Its protein is CSVGLQGSGTEAFF.

At least ten counts were recorded for this clonotype. The chain is built from TRBV4-3 and TRBJ1-1; no firm D call. The CDR3 contains 14 residues. CDR1 LGHNA and CDR2 YSLEER come from the germline V gene. Trimming stripped 3 bases from V and 4 bases from J, with 12 bases between. CDR3 DNA sequence: TGCGCCAGCAGCCATAACAGCATGGGCACTGAAGCTTTCTTT. Its protein is CASSHNSMGTEAFF.

The sample holds many counts of this clonotype. This chain links TRBV18 with TRBJ2-1; tentatively, D is TRBD2 (5 bases). The CDR3 is made up of 15 amino acids. Looked up from germline, CDR1 is KGHSH and CDR2 is LQKENI. Trimming removed 0 bases from V and 6 bases from J, with 12 bases in between. Here the CDR3 DNA reads TGTGCCAGCTCACCACCCAACGGGGAAGGCAATGAGCAGTTCTTC. Translation: CASSPPNGEGNEQFF.